This passage covers 5 T cell receptor beta chains from one sample sequenced in a study of cytomegalovirus exposure and HLA in healthy donors. The study ran its PCR with 60 Vbeta and 13 Jbeta primers. Profiled with immunoSEQ multiplex PCR; TCRdb holds only in-frame clones, not every one. Among more than 80,000 clones listed, more than 75% were seen once. The sample comprised PBMCs. Receptor source: a woman in her 50s in good health and CMV-seropositive.

The V and J genes are TRBV21-1 and TRBJ2-7; the table's D call TRBD1 went unverified against the DNA. TRBV21-1 is a pseudogene locus. The CDR3 has 16 residues. The CDR3 nucleotides are TGTGCCAGCAGCACAAGCCGGGACAGAGGCGACTACGAGCAGTACTTC. Translating gives CASSTSRDRGDYEQYF.

The chain employs TRBV7-9 and TRBJ1-6; maybe TRBD1 (6 bases). The CDR3 runs to 12 residues. V lost 11 bases and J lost 4, with 9 bases in between. Germline loops: CDR1 SEHNR, CDR2 FQNEAQ (reference sequence). The CDR3 sequence is CAGQGYNSPLHF. CDR3 nucleotide sequence: TGTGCCGGTCAGGGGTATAATTCACCCCTCCACTTT.

The CDR3 coding sequence is TGTGCCAGCAGCGCGGACAGGGAGGTAGACTATGGCTACACCTTC. It encodes CASSADREVDYGYTF. V is TRBV28 and J is TRBJ1-2; 8 bases align to TRBD1. This CDR3 has 15 amino acids. V was clipped by 6 bases and J by 3 bases; unmatched bases: 9. Germline CDR1 and CDR2: MDHEN and SYDVKM.

This chain joins TRBV11-2 and TRBJ2-2; D remains unclear. CDR3 length equals 15 residues. The ends were cut back, 5 bases at V and 0 bases at J, with 10 bases in the middle. Per germline, CDR1 SGHAT and CDR2 FQNNGV. CDR3 residues: CASSPLASNTGELFF. CDR3 sequence (DNA): TGTGCCAGCAGCCCATTGGCCTCGAACACCGGGGAGCTGTTTTTT.

This rearrangement joins TRBV7-9 to TRBJ2-7, with 7 bases matching TRBD1. Germline V lookup: CDR1 SEHNR, CDR2 FQNEAQ (reference sequence). The CDR3 has 16 residues. With V trimmed by 0 bases and J by 2 bases, 7 bases remained unmatched. The CDR3 coding sequence is TGTGCCAGCAGCTTAGCAGGGGGCTTGAGGGCCTACGAGCAGTACTTC. Amino acids: CASSLAGGLRAYEQYF.